These 25 T cell receptor beta chains were all obtained from the same sample, sequenced in a study of cytomegalovirus exposure and HLA in healthy donors. Use of 60 Vbeta and 13 Jbeta primers characterized the PCR. Assay: immunoSEQ multiplex PCR; the TCRdb copy retains only in-frame clones and omits some. The repertoire holds around 200,000 clones, with around 81% as singletons. The sample taken for sequencing was PBMCs. These receptors originate from a young woman in good health and CMV-seropositive.

This clone was picked up one time. This rearrangement joins TRBV4-1 to TRBJ2-1, with 10 bases that match TRBD1. Per germline, CDR1 MGHRA and CDR2 YSYEKL. V dropped 3 bases and J dropped 3; count of bases not matched to a gene: 5. This CDR3 region has 16 residues. The CDR3 region is CASSQIGQGDYNEQFF. The CDR3, as DNA: TGCGCCAGCAGCCAGATCGGACAGGGGGACTACAATGAGCAGTTCTTC.

This chain joins TRBV10-3 and TRBJ1-2, with D possibly matching TRBD1 (6 bases). Germline CDR1 reads ENHRY; CDR2 reads SYGVKD. V lost 6 bases and J 4 bases, leaving 15 bases between the germline ends. This CDR3 has 14 amino acids. CDR3 loop: CAISLQGGSYGYTF. The DNA of the CDR3 is TGTGCCATCAGCTTACAGGGAGGGTCCTATGGCTACACCTTC.

The chain joins TRBV4-3 to TRBJ2-7, with 8 bases that match TRBD1. Germline CDR1 and CDR2: LGHNA and YSLEER. The CDR3 has 15 residues. V lost 1 base and J lost 2; bases outside the gene matches: 4. In DNA, the CDR3 is TGCGCCAGCAGCCAAGTTGACAGGGGTCCCTACGAGCAGTACTTC. It encodes CASSQVDRGPYEQYF.

This chain links TRBV9 with TRBJ2-5; 10 positions match TRBD1. The CDR3 is made up of 15 amino acids. Germline V gene sequence: CDR1 SGDLS, CDR2 YYNGEE. Unmatched junction bases numbered 7, after V lost 4 bases and J lost 4 bases. CDR3 residues: CASSTSGTGVETQYF. CDR3 coding DNA: TGTGCCAGCAGCACCTCCGGGACAGGGGTAGAGACCCAGTACTTC. The full variable domain, its missing parts supplied by reference TRBV9 and TRBJ2-5, is DSGVTQTPKHLITATGQRVTLRCSPRSGDLSVYWYQQSLDQGLQFLIQYYNGEERAKGNILERFSAQQFPDLHSELNLSSLELGDSALYFCASSTSGTGVETQYFGPGTRLLVL.

J is TRBJ2-1 and V is TRBV30; a possible D gene is TRBD1 (5 bases). The CDR3 is 11 residues long. Germline V CDR1 and CDR2: GTSNPN, SVGIG (reference sequence). V was trimmed by 3 bases and J by 10 bases, leaving 10 bases between them. The chain's CDR3 is CAWRKGKEQFF. The CDR3 bases are TGTGCCTGGAGGAAGGGGAAAGAGCAGTTCTTC.

The J gene is TRBJ1-3, the V gene TRBV29-1, with 9 bases lining up with TRBD1. Germline lookup yields CDR1 SQVTM and CDR2 ANQGSEA. The V and J ends lost 4 bases and 1 base, in that order; junction bases with no gene match: 2. This CDR3 region has 14 residues. CDR3 sequence reads: CSVGQGVSGNTIYF. CDR3 coding DNA: TGCAGCGTTGGACAGGGGGTATCTGGAAACACCATATATTTT. The full variable domain, completed using reference TRBV29-1 and TRBJ1-3, is SAVISQKPSRDICQRGTSLTIQCQVDSQVTMMFWYRQQPGQSLTLIATANQGSEATYESGFVIDKFPISRPNLTFSTLTVSNMSPEDSSIYLCSVGQGVSGNTIYFGEGSWLTVV.

The V and J genes are TRBV19 and TRBJ2-7; 10 bases are a match to TRBD2. The CDR3 contains 15 residues. V trimming: 3 bases; J trimming: 2 bases; junction bases outside the gene matches: 4. Germline V gene sequence: CDR1 LNHDA, CDR2 SQIVND (reference sequence). CDR3 bases: TGTGCCAGTAGTATGAAGGGGACTAGCGCCTACGAGCAGTACTTC. Translated, it gives CASSMKGTSAYEQYF.

V usage is TRBV2 and J usage is TRBJ2-1; perhaps TRBD2 as D (6 bases). V was trimmed by 1 base and J by 4 bases, leaving 11 bases between them. The CDR3 spans 15 residues. The germline V gene has CDR1 SNHLY and CDR2 FYNNEI. CDR3 in DNA: TGTGCCAGCAGTGAAGGAGATGGGGGGTACAATGAGCAGTTCTTC. Residues: CASSEGDGGYNEQFF.

This chain joins TRBV10-3 and TRBJ1-4; a possible D gene is TRBD1 (5 bases). Deletions cut 3 bases from V and 0 bases from J, with 8 bases between. The CDR3 has 15 residues. Germline loops: CDR1 ENHRY, CDR2 SYGVKD. The CDR3 nucleotides read TGTGCCATCAGTGACCCGACAGCAACTAATGAAAAACTGTTTTTT. As protein: CAISDPTATNEKLFF.

The rearrangement uses TRBV5-4 and TRBJ2-3; 12 bases are shared with TRBD2. Trimming cost V 4 bases and J 4 bases; bases outside gene matches: 13. The CDR3 loop spans 18 amino acids. Germline values: CDR1 SGHNT, CDR2 YYREEE (reference sequence). CDR3 sequence reads: CASSPAGLAGGVSDTQYF. The DNA of the CDR3 is TGTGCCAGCAGCCCTGCTGGGCTAGCGGGAGGGGTATCAGATACGCAGTATTTT.

A single count supports this clone. The chain recombines TRBV2 with TRBJ2-7; no definite D call. The CDR3 spans 12 residues. CDR1 and CDR2 from the germline V gene are SNHLY and FYNNEI. With 2 bases removed from V and 5 bases from J, the gap between germline ends came to 7 bases. CDR3 in DNA: TGTGCCAGCAGTGAACAGGTCCACGAGCAGTACTTC. The encoded protein is CASSEQVHEQYF.

CDR3 sequence (DNA): TGTGCCAGCAGTCCTACAGGGGGCCGGTGGGAGACCCAGTACTTC. This codes for CASSPTGGRWETQYF. V gene TRBV6-5 combines with J gene TRBJ2-5, with 9 bases lining up with TRBD1. V gave up 5 bases and J gave up 5 bases; unmatched junction bases: 9. The CDR3 covers 15 residues. Germline loops: CDR1 MNHEY, CDR2 SVGAGI.

The rearrangement joins TRBV11-2 to TRBJ2-3; 10 bases are shared with TRBD2. Per germline, CDR1 SGHAT and CDR2 FQNNGV. With V trimmed by 6 bases and J by 3 bases, 6 bases remained unmatched. CDR3 length: 15 amino acids. The CDR3 protein is CASRRPGLATDTQYF. The CDR3 nucleotides read TGTGCCAGCAGGAGACCGGGACTAGCGACAGATACGCAGTATTTT. Full variable domain (remainder filled in from reference TRBV11-2 and TRBJ2-3): EAGVAQSPRYKIIEKRQSVAFWCNPISGHATLYWYQQILGQGPKLLIQFQNNGVVDDSQLPKDRFSAERLKGVDSTLKIQPAKLEDSAVYLCASRRPGLATDTQYFGPGTRLTVL.

This chain connects TRBV30 to TRBJ1-1; D gene uncertain. Trimming took off 1 base at V and 0 bases at J, with 6 bases between the two ends. CDR3 length: 13 residues. Germline CDR1 is GTSNPN and CDR2 is SVGIG (reference sequence). CDR3 in DNA: TGTGCCTGGAGTGAACATTTGAACACTGAAGCTTTCTTT. Amino acids: CAWSEHLNTEAFF. Based on the CDR3 plus reference TRBV30 and TRBJ1-1, the full variable domain is SQTIHQWPATLVQPVGSPLSLECTVEGTSNPNLYWYRQAAGRGLQLLFYSVGIGQISSEVPQNLSASRPQDRQFILSSKKLLLSDSGFYLCAWSEHLNTEAFFGQGTRLTVV.

This clone occurred once. The chain is built from TRBV4-3 and TRBJ2-7; 7 bases align to TRBD2. There are 16 residues in the CDR3. Trimming removed 0 bases from V and 2 bases from J; junction bases left unmatched: 7. Germline CDR1 is LGHNA and CDR2 is YSLEER. The CDR3 nucleotides read TGCGCCAGCAGCCAAGAAGGTGCGGCGGGGGCCTACGAGCAGTACTTC. It yields the protein CASSQEGAAGAYEQYF.

CDR3 coding DNA: TGTGCCAGCTCGCAGAACCGGGACACTGAAGCTTTCTTT. Its translation is CASSQNRDTEAFF. The rearrangement joins TRBV18 to TRBJ1-1; the D is unclear. V gave up 6 bases and J gave up 3 bases, with 11 bases separating them. Germline CDR1 and CDR2: KGHSH and LQKENI. The CDR3 runs 13 residues.

The V and J genes are TRBV10-3 and TRBJ2-7, with D perhaps TRBD1 (9 bases). V lost 11 bases and J 1 base, leaving 18 bases between the germline ends. Per the germline V gene, CDR1 is ENHRY and CDR2 is SYGVKD. The CDR3 extends over 14 amino acids. The CDR3 DNA is TGTGCCCATGCGGGAGGACAGGGGTCCTACGAGCAGTACTTC. It yields the protein CAHAGGQGSYEQYF.

The J gene is TRBJ1-6, the V gene TRBV19, with a tentative D call TRBD1 (5 bases). Germline V gene data show CDR1 as LNHDA and CDR2 as SQIVND (reference sequence). CDR3 size: 16 residues. Trimming shortened V by 3 bases and J by 7 bases, and 16 bases separated the two germline ends. CDR3 nucleotides: TGTGCCAGTAGTATGCCCCGTATGAGGACAAATTCACCCCTCCACTTT. Its translation is CASSMPRMRTNSPLHF.

This sequence joins TRBV11-2 and TRBJ2-2; D unresolved. CDR1 SGHAT and CDR2 FQNNGV come from the germline V gene. The CDR3 runs to 17 residues. Trimming removed 2 bases from V and 7 bases from J, with 20 bases in between. The CDR3 here is CASSLRRGVGEGGELFF. The CDR3 DNA follows: TGTGCCAGCAGCTTACGCCGAGGAGTAGGCGAAGGCGGGGAGCTGTTTTTT.

The genes are TRBV11-2 and TRBJ1-2; 8 bases match TRBD1. There are 15 residues in the CDR3. CDR1 is SGHAT and CDR2 is FQNNGV in the germline V gene. Unmatched junction bases numbered 5, after V lost 0 bases and J lost 5 bases. This CDR3 is CASSLDTGGLYGYTF. CDR3 coding DNA: TGTGCCAGCAGCTTAGATACAGGGGGTCTGTATGGCTACACCTTC.

This chain joins TRBV15 and TRBJ2-4; the D gene is possibly TRBD2 (5 bases). The V and J ends lost 0 bases and 9 bases respectively, with 9 bases between them. Germline V gene lookup returns CDR1 LNHNV and CDR2 YYDKDF (reference sequence). The CDR3 has 13 residues. In DNA, the CDR3 is TGTGCCACCAGCAGAGATCGAGGGTTCATTCAGTACTTC. This codes for CATSRDRGFIQYF.

This clone showed up just a few times. The rearrangement uses TRBV15 and TRBJ1-3; TRBD1 matches 7 bases. Losses at the gene ends were 8 bases for V and 2 bases for J; bases not matched to a gene: 6. The CDR3 runs 14 residues. CDR1 LNHNV and CDR2 YYDKDF come from the germline V gene (reference sequence). The CDR3 protein is CATSGGGTGNTIYF. The CDR3 coding sequence is TGTGCCACCTCTGGAGGGGGCACTGGAAACACCATATATTTT. Using reference TRBV15 and TRBJ1-3 for the parts outside the CDR3, the full variable domain is DAMVIQNPRYQVTQFGKPVTLSCSQTLNHNVMYWYQQKSSQAPKLLFHYYDKDFNNEADTPDNFQSRRPNTSFCFLDIRSPGLGDTAMYLCATSGGGTGNTIYFGEGSWLTVV.

The J gene is TRBJ1-2, the V gene TRBV28, with D perhaps matching TRBD1 (5 bases). This CDR3 has 13 residues. Trimming removed 6 bases at V and 4 bases at J, with 12 bases between. Germline CDR1 is MDHEN and CDR2 is SYDVKM. The CDR3 region is CASRNLGGYGYTF. The DNA of the CDR3 is TGTGCCAGCAGGAACCTCGGGGGCTATGGCTACACCTTC.

This clone turned up a few times. The J gene is TRBJ1-3, the V gene TRBV30; maybe TRBD1 (5 bases). Germline loops: CDR1 GTSNPN, CDR2 SVGIG (reference sequence). Trimming shortened V by 3 bases and J by 1 base, and 10 bases separated the two germline ends. The CDR3 is made up of 14 amino acids. Here the CDR3 DNA reads TGTGCCTGGAGCTCGGGGGGTTCTGGAAACACCATATATTTT. Amino acids: CAWSSGGSGNTIYF. Full variable domain (remainder filled in from reference TRBV30 and TRBJ1-3): SQTIHQWPATLVQPVGSPLSLECTVEGTSNPNLYWYRQAAGRGLQLLFYSVGIGQISSEVPQNLSASRPQDRQFILSSKKLLLSDSGFYLCAWSSGGSGNTIYFGEGSWLTVV.

Concerning this clone: Sequence at one end of the junction differs from germline and may be a read error. This specimen includes other DNA sequences encoding the same CDR3. V gene TRBV6-1 combines with J gene TRBJ1-6, with D perhaps matching TRBD1 (5 bases). The CDR3 is 19 residues long. Germline lookup yields CDR1 MNHNS and CDR2 SASEGT. Here the CDR3 reads CASSDHLKPGSSYNSPLHF. In nucleotides, the CDR3 is TGTGCCAGCAGTGACCACCTCAAGCCAGGGTCCTCCTATAATTCCCCCCTCCACTTT.